The entry below describes one T cell receptor beta chain. What it binds is not known. This record belongs to a study of cytomegalovirus exposure and HLA in healthy donors. General study points: Highly shared variants forming one cluster were likely a sequencing artifact. Later analysis identified a missense DCLRE1C variant that was linked to TCR beta V- and J-gene trimming. In a later analysis, a genetic analysis reported fewer productive-TCR N-insertions in an Asian-associated ancestry cluster than the cohort average. In a later analysis, at a false discovery rate of 0.05, 17,000 or so TCR beta sequences matched HLA alleles.

60 Vbeta and 13 Jbeta primers were used in PCR. Clones were read by immunoSEQ multiplex PCR, and TCRdb kept only the in-frame ones, dropping some. The sample has some 200,000 clones, around 70% seen once. The CDR3 totals 15 residues. Trimming shortened V by 3 bases and J by 2 bases, and 12 bases separated the two germline ends. Germline assignment: CDR1 WSHSY and CDR2 SAAADI. This TCR came from a man in his forties in good health and CMV-seropositive. The J gene is TRBJ2-3, the V gene TRBV10-2, with D possibly matching TRBD1 (6 bases). The sample was PBMCs. DNA for the CDR3: TGCGCCAGCAGTGACAGGGGACGAAACACAGATACGCAGTATTTT. It yields the protein CASSDRGRNTDTQYF.